These 19 T cell receptor beta chains were sequenced from one sample in a study of T cell responses to AZD1222 COVID-19 vaccine. Here immunoSEQ multiplex PCR was the method, and the copy in TCRdb shows in-frame clones only, minus some. The data show some 95,000 clones, roughly nine tenths seen once. The source material was peripheral blood, sampled on day 0 of MenACWY control vaccination. The origin of the receptors is an adult in good health.

The chain uses TRBV3-1 (or the pseudogene TRBV3-2) and TRBJ2-1; perhaps TRBD2 as D (5 bases). The CDR3 extends over 12 amino acids. Germline lookup yields CDR1 LGHDT and CDR2 YNNKEL (reference sequence). Trimming pared 4 bases from V and 10 bases from J, leaving 11 bases between. The CDR3 loop is CASSRLTTEQFF. The CDR3 nucleotides are TGTGCCAGCAGCCGCCTGACTACCGAGCAGTTCTTC.

This chain joins TRBV11-3 and TRBJ2-7; D uncertain. This CDR3 has 14 residues. Trimming took 2 bases from V and 0 from J, leaving 8 bases between them. The germline gives CDR1 SGHNT, CDR2 YENEEA. CDR3 region: CASSLLPDSYEQYF. Here the CDR3 DNA reads TGTGCCAGCAGCTTATTACCGGACTCCTACGAGCAGTACTTC.

CDR3 sequence: CASSPLGGGRTNEKLFF. In nucleotides, the CDR3 is TGTGCCAGCAGTCCCCTGGGAGGGGGCAGAACTAATGAAAAACTGTTTTTT. This chain connects TRBV27 to TRBJ1-4; 7 nucleotides agree with TRBD1. Germline CDR1 reads MNHEY; CDR2 reads SMNVEV (reference sequence). The ends lost 5 bases at V and 1 base at J; junction bases unmatched: 10. This CDR3 is 17 amino acids long.

This chain uses TRBV13 with TRBJ2-1, with D unclear. The CDR3 is 17 residues long. Germline CDR1 reads PRHDT; CDR2 reads FYEKMQ (reference sequence). V lost 2 bases and J 5 bases, leaving 19 bases between the germline ends. As DNA, the CDR3 is TGTGCCAGCAGCTTATTACCCTGGAACGCAATCGACAATGAGCAGTTCTTC. Residues: CASSLLPWNAIDNEQFF. The full variable domain, rest sourced from reference TRBV13 and TRBJ2-1, is AAGVIQSPRHLIKEKRETATLKCYPIPRHDTVYWYQQGPGQDPQFLISFYEKMQSDKGSIPDRFSAQQFSDYHSELNMSSLELGDSALYFCASSLLPWNAIDNEQFFGPGTRLTVL.

The chain carries TRBV5-1 and TRBJ1-1; D gene unclear. Between the trimmed V and J ends, which lost 6 bases and 5 bases, there was a span of 8 bases. The length of the CDR3 is 11 residues. Germline CDR1 reads SGHRS; CDR2 reads YFSETQ. The CDR3 nucleotides read TGCGCCAGCAAACGAGAGACTGAAGCTTTCTTT. Amino acid sequence: CASKRETEAFF.

The J gene is TRBJ2-7, the V gene TRBV7-9; no firm D call. The V and J ends lost 5 bases and 2 bases respectively, with 16 bases between them. Per the germline V gene, CDR1 is SEHNR and CDR2 is FQNEAQ (reference sequence). The CDR3 length is 15 residues. The DNA for the CDR3 is TGTGCCAGCAGCCCTCTGGATCTGGAGACCTACGAGCAGTACTTC. It translates to CASSPLDLETYEQYF.

This chain connects TRBV7-2 to TRBJ1-5; D unclear. V was cut by 5 bases and J by 2 bases, with 13 bases left in between. CDR3 length: 15 residues. CDR1 SGHTA and CDR2 FQGNSA come from the germline V gene. CDR3 residues: CASSHDTVGNQPQHF. The CDR3 region has the DNA TGTGCCAGCAGCCATGACACGGTAGGCAATCAGCCCCAGCATTTT.

The V call is TRBV19, the J call TRBJ1-1, with D possibly being TRBD1 (5 bases). CDR1 and CDR2 (germline): LNHDA, SQIVND (reference sequence). Deletions cut 1 base from V and 7 bases from J, with 16 bases between. CDR3 length: 15 amino acids. The CDR3 is CASSIGGVGELEAFF. The DNA for the CDR3 is TGTGCCAGTAGTATAGGTGGTGTGGGGGAACTTGAAGCTTTCTTT. The full variable domain, with the rest looked up from reference TRBV19 and TRBJ1-1, is DGGITQSPKYLFRKEGQNVTLSCEQNLNHDAMYWYRQDPGQGLRLIYYSQIVNDFQKGDIAEGYSVSREKKESFPLTVTSAQKNPTAFYLCASSIGGVGELEAFFGQGTRLTVV.

The chain links TRBV30 to TRBJ1-5; D is possibly TRBD1 (5 bases). Germline-derived CDR1 and CDR2 are GTSNPN and SVGIG (reference sequence). The CDR3 length is 15 residues. The V end lost 3 bases, the J end lost 3 bases, and 15 bases lay between the germline ends. The CDR3 loop reads CAWSGGLGNNQPQHF. DNA for the CDR3: TGTGCCTGGAGCGGGGGTTTGGGTAACAATCAGCCCCAGCATTTT.

The J gene is TRBJ1-1, the V gene TRBV12-3 or TRBV12-4, with TRBD1 as a possible D gene (5 bases). The CDR3 has 13 residues. V was cut by 5 bases and J by 5 bases, with 12 bases left in between. CDR3 in amino acids: CASSRGLGTEAFF. The CDR3 region has the DNA TGTGCCAGCAGTAGGGGTCTGGGGACTGAAGCTTTCTTT.

In this sample, this clone turned up once. The gene calls are TRBV5-6 and TRBJ2-5, with 8 bases identical to TRBD2. J lost 3 bases, V lost 0 bases, and 4 bases had no gene match. The CDR3 sequence is 15 residues long. The germline V gene has CDR1 SGHDT and CDR2 YYEEEE. CDR3 nucleotides: TGTGCCAGCAGCTTGGTGGATAGCGGGGAAGAGACCCAGTACTTC. It translates to CASSLVDSGEETQYF. Full variable domain (outside the CDR3, taken from reference TRBV5-6 and TRBJ2-5): DAGVTQSPTHLIKTRGQQVTLRCSPKSGHDTVSWYQQALGQGPQFIFQYYEEEERQRGNFPDRFSGHQFPNYSSELNVNALLLGDSALYLCASSLVDSGEETQYFGPGTRLLVL.

In DNA form, the CDR3 reads TGTGCCAGCAGCCCGGAGGACGGACACCTCCACTTT. Its protein product is CASSPEDGHLHF. V and J are TRBV2 and TRBJ1-6; possibly TRBD1 for D (5 bases). Germline V gives CDR1 SNHLY, CDR2 FYNNEI. V lost 6 bases to trimming and J lost 15 bases, with 15 bases between them. CDR3 length equals 12 residues.

CDR3 DNA: TGTGCCAGCAGCCAGGGGGGGGTGGAGACCCAGTACTTC. Translation gives CASSQGGVETQYF. The rearrangement joins TRBV7-2 to TRBJ2-5; D may match TRBD1 or TRBD2 (7 bases each). The CDR3 sequence is 13 residues long. Between the trimmed V and J ends, which lost 5 bases and 5 bases, there was a span of 12 bases. Germline CDR1 reads SGHTA; CDR2 reads FQGNSA.

The chain recombines TRBV28 with TRBJ1-2; 9 nucleotides align to TRBD1. V trimming: 6 bases; J trimming: 4 bases; junction bases outside the gene matches: 6. This CDR3 is 14 amino acids long. Germline assignment: CDR1 MDHEN and CDR2 SYDVKM. DNA for the CDR3: TGTGCCAGCAGACAACAGGGGGCGCCCTATGGCTACACCTTC. This encodes CASRQQGAPYGYTF.

This rearrangement joins TRBV7-9 to TRBJ1-5; 7 positions match TRBD1. The CDR3 is 15 residues long. V was pared by 2 bases and J by 7 bases, with 8 bases of the junction left unmatched. CDR1 and CDR2 (germline): SEHNR, FQNEAQ (reference sequence). CDR3 sequence reads: CASSLQGGQGQPQHF. CDR3 coding DNA: TGTGCCAGCAGCTTACAGGGGGGCCAGGGGCAGCCCCAGCATTTT.

The V gene is TRBV12-3 or TRBV12-4, the J gene TRBJ1-1; no firm D call. Trimming stripped 3 bases from V and 1 base from J, with 6 bases between. The CDR3 consists of 13 residues. The CDR3 coding sequence is TGTGCCAGCAGTTTCACAGAGAACACTGAAGCTTTCTTT. Protein: CASSFTENTEAFF.

The chain joins TRBV2 to TRBJ1-3, with a weak D call TRBD1 (5 bases). CDR1 is SNHLY, CDR2 FYNNEI, per germline. This CDR3 has 12 amino acids. Trimming took off 3 bases at V and 7 bases at J, with 7 bases between the two ends. The CDR3 DNA reads TGTGCCAGCAGTGACCAGGGTAACACCATATATTTT. Protein: CASSDQGNTIYF. The variable domain in full, completed from reference TRBV2 and TRBJ1-3, reads EPEVTQTPSHQVTQMGQEVILRCVPISNHLYFYWYRQILGQKVEFLVSFYNNEISEKSEIFDDQFSVERPDGSNFTLKIRSTKLEDSAMYFCASSDQGNTIYFGEGSWLTVV.

The chain uses TRBV28 and TRBJ2-2; either TRBD1 or TRBD2 may supply D (6 bases each). Germline V gene sequence: CDR1 MDHEN, CDR2 SYDVKM. The length of the CDR3 is 15 residues. V was clipped by 2 bases and J by 5 bases, with 12 bases between them. The CDR3, as DNA: TGTGCCAGCAGTTTACGGGGGCGCAGAACCGGGGAGCTGTTTTTT. Protein product: CASSLRGRRTGELFF.

This chain joins TRBV5-1 and TRBJ2-3; D remains unclear. The CDR3 is 14 amino acids. Germline assignment: CDR1 SGHRS and CDR2 YFSETQ. The V and J ends lost 1 base and 1 base respectively, with 7 bases between them. This chain's CDR3 is CASSLLAGTDTQYF. The CDR3 DNA is TGCGCCAGCAGCTTGTTGGCAGGCACAGATACGCAGTATTTT.